The rows below give T cell receptor beta chains drawn from one sample of a study of blood T cell repertoires in COVID-19. Libraries were prepared by immunoSEQ multiplex PCR; TCRdb keeps only in-frame clonotypes and omits some of them. The repertoire holds around 16,000 clones, with roughly 85% as singletons. The sample comprised peripheral blood. These receptors originate from a man in his 70s in a cohort sampled during active COVID-19. The CDR3 runs from the conserved cysteine through the conserved F or W. The D gene is left open where the match is weak. Clone size, where shown, is once, few, many, or a class for clones that have expanded.

V gene	clone size	D gene	J gene	CDR3 DNA	CDR3 protein
TRBV3-1/TRBV3-2	NA	TRBD2	TRBJ2-3	TGTGCCAGCAGCCAACTTCGGGGGAGGGCCGGCGCAGATACGCAGTATTTT	CASSQLRGRAGADTQYF
TRBV4-1	NA	TRBD1	TRBJ1-1	TGCGCCAGCAGCCATCTAACAGGGGTGAGGACTGAAGCTTTCTTT	CASSHLTGVRTEAFF
TRBV30	NA	TRBD1	TRBJ2-7	TGTGCCTGGGATCCGGACAGGAGGTACGAGCAGTACTTC	CAWDPDRRYEQYF
TRBV7-6	NA	NA	TRBJ2-1	TGTGCCAGCAGCTTAGATTGGATAGGGAGACGGGGTGAGCAGTTCTTC	CASSLDWIGRRGEQFF
TRBV7-9	NA	NA	TRBJ1-5	TGTGCCAGCAGCTCGACAGGAAATCAGCCCCAGCATTTT	CASSSTGNQPQHF
TRBV7-6	once	NA	TRBJ2-2	TGTGCCAGCAGCTTAGTCGTGACAGCGAACACCGGGGAGCTGTTTTTT	CASSLVVTANTGELFF
TRBV5-1	few	NA	TRBJ2-2	TGCGCCAGCAGCTTGGGTCTCGGACAGTCATCAGACGGGGAGCTGTTTTTT	CASSLGLGQSSDGELFF
TRBV29-1	NA	NA	TRBJ2-7	TGCAGCGTTAGAGAGCGCGAGCAGTACTTC	CSVREREQYF
TRBV4-2	NA	TRBD1	TRBJ2-2	TGTGCCAGCAGCCAAGAGGCCCTGCAGGGGGCGAACACCGGGGAGCTGTTTTTT	CASSQEALQGANTGELFF
TRBV19	medium-sized	TRBD2	TRBJ2-7	TGTGCCAGTAGTTTTGGACTAGCGGGCTCCTACGAGCAGTACTTC	CASSFGLAGSYEQYF
TRBV5-1	NA	TRBD2	TRBJ2-1	TGCGCCAGCGCCCAGGGACTAGCGTCGTCCTACAATGAGCAGTTCTTC	CASAQGLASSYNEQFF
TRBV28	NA	TRBD2	TRBJ2-7	TGTGCCAGCAGTTTAAAGCCCGGGACTACCCTCGAGCAGTACTTC	CASSLKPGTTLEQYF
TRBV13	NA	NA	TRBJ2-4	TGTGCCAGCAGCTTAGAAGGGAGAGCCGCCAAAAACATTCAGTACTTC	CASSLEGRAAKNIQYF
TRBV3-1/TRBV3-2	NA	TRBD1	TRBJ2-7	TGTGCCAGCAGCCAAGATCGGACAGGGGGCCCCTACGAGCAGTACTTC	CASSQDRTGGPYEQYF
TRBV7-2	NA	TRBD2	TRBJ2-3	TGTGCCAGCAGCTTACAGGCGGGAGCGGGGACAGATACGCAGTATTTT	CASSLQAGAGTDTQYF
TRBV18	NA	NA	TRBJ1-1	TGTGCCAGCTCACCACTTTTGCAGTTCACTGAAGCTTTCTTT	CASSPLLQFTEAFF
TRBV4-3	NA	NA	TRBJ1-2	TGCGCCAGCAGCCAAGACTGGAGGGGGGGTAACTATGGCTACACCTTC	CASSQDWRGGNYGYTF
TRBV24-1	NA	NA	TRBJ1-1	TGTGCCACCAGTGGGTTCGGTGACACTGAAGCTTTCTTT	CATSGFGDTEAFF